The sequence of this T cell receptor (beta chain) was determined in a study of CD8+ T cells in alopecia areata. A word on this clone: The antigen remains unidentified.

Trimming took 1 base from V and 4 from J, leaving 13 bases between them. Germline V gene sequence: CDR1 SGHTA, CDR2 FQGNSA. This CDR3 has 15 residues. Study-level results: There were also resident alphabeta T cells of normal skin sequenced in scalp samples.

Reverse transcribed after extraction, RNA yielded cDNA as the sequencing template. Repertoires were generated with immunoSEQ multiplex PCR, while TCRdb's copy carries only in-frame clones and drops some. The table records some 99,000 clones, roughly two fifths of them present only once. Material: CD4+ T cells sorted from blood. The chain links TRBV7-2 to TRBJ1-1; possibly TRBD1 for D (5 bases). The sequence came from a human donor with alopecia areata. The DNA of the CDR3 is TGTGCCAGCAGCTTAGGGGCAGGGTCGGTCACTGAAGCTTTCTTT. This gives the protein CASSLGAGSVTEAFF.